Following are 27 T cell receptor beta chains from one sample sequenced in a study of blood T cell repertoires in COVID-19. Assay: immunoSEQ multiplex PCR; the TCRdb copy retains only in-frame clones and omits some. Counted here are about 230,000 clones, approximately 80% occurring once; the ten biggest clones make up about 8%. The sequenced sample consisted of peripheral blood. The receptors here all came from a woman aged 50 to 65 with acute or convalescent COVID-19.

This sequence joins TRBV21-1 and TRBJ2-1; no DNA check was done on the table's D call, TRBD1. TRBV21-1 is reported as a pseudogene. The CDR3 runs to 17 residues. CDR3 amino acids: CASSKRGRDREDNEQFF. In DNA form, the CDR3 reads TGTGCCAGCAGCAAAAGGGGCCGGGACAGGGAAGACAATGAGCAGTTCTTC.

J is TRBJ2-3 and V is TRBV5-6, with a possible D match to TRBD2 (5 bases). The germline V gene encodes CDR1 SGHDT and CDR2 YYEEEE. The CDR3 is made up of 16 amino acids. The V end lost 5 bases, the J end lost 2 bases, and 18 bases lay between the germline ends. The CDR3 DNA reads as TGTGCCAGCAGGGGGTTGGGAGAGGGCTCCACAGATACGCAGTATTTT. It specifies CASRGLGEGSTDTQYF. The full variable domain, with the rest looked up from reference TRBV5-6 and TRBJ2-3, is DAGVTQSPTHLIKTRGQQVTLRCSPKSGHDTVSWYQQALGQGPQFIFQYYEEEERQRGNFPDRFSGHQFPNYSSELNVNALLLGDSALYLCASRGLGEGSTDTQYFGPGTRLTVL.

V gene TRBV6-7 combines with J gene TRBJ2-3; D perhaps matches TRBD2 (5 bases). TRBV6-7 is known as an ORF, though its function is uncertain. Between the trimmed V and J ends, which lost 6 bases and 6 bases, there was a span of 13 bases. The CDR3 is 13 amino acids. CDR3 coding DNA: TGTGCCAGCAGGGAGGTAGCGCCGGATACGCAGTATTTT. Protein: CASREVAPDTQYF.

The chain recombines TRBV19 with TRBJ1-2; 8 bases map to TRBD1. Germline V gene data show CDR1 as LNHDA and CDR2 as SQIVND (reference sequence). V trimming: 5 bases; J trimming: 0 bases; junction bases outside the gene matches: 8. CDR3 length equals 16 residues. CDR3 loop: CASSQGATIANYGYTF. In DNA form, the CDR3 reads TGTGCCAGTAGTCAGGGGGCTACGATAGCTAACTATGGCTACACCTTC.

As DNA, the CDR3 is TGTGCCAGCAGCCGCTACAATGAGCAGTTCTTC. Encoded protein: CASSRYNEQFF. The chain employs TRBV7-9 and TRBJ2-1; D remains unclear. CDR1 and CDR2 from the germline V gene are SEHNR and FQNEAQ (reference sequence). This CDR3 has 11 residues. Trimming left V 5 bases short and J 3 bases short, with 2 bases between.

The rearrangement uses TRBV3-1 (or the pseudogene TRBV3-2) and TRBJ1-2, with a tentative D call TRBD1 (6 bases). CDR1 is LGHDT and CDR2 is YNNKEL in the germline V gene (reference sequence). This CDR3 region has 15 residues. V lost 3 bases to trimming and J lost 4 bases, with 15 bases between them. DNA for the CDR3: TGTGCCAGCAGCCAGTTAAGGCAGGGGAGCTATGGCTACACCTTC. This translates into CASSQLRQGSYGYTF.

CDR3 DNA sequence: TGTGCCTGGAGTGAGGCAGGCCCGTTCTCTGGAAACACCATATATTTT. Protein product: CAWSEAGPFSGNTIYF. The genes are TRBV30 and TRBJ1-3, with D hard to call. The V end was cut by 1 base, the J end by 0 bases, with 13 bases between. The CDR3 has 16 amino acids. Germline-derived CDR1 and CDR2 are GTSNPN and SVGIG (reference sequence).

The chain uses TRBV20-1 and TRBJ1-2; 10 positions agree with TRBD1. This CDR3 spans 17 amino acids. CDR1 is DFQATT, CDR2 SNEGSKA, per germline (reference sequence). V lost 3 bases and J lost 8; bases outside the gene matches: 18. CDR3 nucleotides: TGCAGTGCTAGTCTCCTGGCCGGCGGACAGGGGGTTTTGGGCTACACCTTC. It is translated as CSASLLAGGQGVLGYTF.

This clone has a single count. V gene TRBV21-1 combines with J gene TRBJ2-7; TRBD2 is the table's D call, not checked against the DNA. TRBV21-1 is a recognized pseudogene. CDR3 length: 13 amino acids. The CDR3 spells CASRPGLAGGQYF. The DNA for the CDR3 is TGTGCCAGCAGGCCGGGACTAGCGGGAGGGCAGTACTTC.

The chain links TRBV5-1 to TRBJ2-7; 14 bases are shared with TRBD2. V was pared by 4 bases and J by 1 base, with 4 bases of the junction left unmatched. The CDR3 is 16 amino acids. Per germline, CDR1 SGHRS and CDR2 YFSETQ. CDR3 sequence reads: CASSETSGGASYEQYF. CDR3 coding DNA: TGCGCCAGCAGCGAGACTAGCGGGGGGGCATCCTACGAGCAGTACTTC.

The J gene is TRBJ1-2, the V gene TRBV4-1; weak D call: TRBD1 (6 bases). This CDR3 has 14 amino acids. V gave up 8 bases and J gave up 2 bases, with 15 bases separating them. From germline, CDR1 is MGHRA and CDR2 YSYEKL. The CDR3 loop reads CASGPGTPNYGYTF. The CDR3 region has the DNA TGCGCCAGCGGCCCCGGGACACCGAACTATGGCTACACCTTC.

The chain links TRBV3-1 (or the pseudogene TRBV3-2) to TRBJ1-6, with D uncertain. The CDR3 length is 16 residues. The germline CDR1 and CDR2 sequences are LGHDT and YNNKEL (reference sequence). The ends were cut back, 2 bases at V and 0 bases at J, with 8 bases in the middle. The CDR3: CASSQSRSSYNSPLHF. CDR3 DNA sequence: TGTGCCAGCAGCCAATCCCGGAGCTCCTATAATTCACCCCTCCACTTT.

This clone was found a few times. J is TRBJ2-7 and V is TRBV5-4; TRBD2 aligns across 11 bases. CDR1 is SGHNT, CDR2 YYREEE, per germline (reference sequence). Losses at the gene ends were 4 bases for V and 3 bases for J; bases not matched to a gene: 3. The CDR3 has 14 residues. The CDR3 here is CASSNTSGGYEQYF. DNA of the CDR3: TGTGCCAGCAGCAACACTAGCGGGGGCTACGAGCAGTACTTC.

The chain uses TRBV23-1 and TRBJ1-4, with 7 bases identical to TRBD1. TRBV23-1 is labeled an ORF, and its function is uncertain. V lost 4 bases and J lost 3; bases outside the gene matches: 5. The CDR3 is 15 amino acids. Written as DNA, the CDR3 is TGCGCCAGCAGTCGCAACAGGGGTTCTAATGAAAAACTGTTTTTT. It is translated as CASSRNRGSNEKLFF.

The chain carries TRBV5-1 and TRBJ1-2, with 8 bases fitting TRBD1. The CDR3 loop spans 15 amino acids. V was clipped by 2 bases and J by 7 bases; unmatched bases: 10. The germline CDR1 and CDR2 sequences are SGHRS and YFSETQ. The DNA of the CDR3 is TGCGCCAGCAGCTTTTTCGGACAGGGCGGCTCTGGCTACACCTTC. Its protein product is CASSFFGQGGSGYTF.

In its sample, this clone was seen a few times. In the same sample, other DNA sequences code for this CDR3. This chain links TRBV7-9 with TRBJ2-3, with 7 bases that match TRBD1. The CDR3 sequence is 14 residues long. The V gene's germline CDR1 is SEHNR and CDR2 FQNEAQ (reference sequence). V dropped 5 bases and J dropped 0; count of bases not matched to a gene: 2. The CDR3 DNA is TGTGCCAGCAGCCGACAGGGAAGCACAGATACGCAGTATTTT. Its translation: CASSRQGSTDTQYF.

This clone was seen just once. The CDR3 DNA is TGTGCCAGCAGTTTTGTAGGCGGGGCCTCTTCCTACGAGCAGTACTTC. Translation: CASSFVGGASSYEQYF. The chain combines TRBV27 with TRBJ2-7; tentative D call: TRBD2 (6 bases). The CDR3 extends over 16 amino acids. The V gene lost 3 bases and the J gene lost 1 base, with 16 bases spanning the gap. Germline V CDR1 and CDR2: MNHEY, SMNVEV (reference sequence).

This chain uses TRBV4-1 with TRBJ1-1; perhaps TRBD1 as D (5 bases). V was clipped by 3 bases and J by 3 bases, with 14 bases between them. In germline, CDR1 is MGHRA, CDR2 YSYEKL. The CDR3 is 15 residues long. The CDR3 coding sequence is TGCGCCAGCAGCCAGCTCCAGGGTTTGTACACTGAAGCTTTCTTT. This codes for CASSQLQGLYTEAFF.

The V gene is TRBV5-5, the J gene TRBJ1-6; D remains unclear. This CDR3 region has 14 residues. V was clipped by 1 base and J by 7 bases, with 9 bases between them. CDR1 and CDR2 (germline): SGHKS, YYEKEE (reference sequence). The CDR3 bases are TGTGCCAGCAGCTTGCAGATCGTCAATTCACCCCTCCACTTT. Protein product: CASSLQIVNSPLHF.

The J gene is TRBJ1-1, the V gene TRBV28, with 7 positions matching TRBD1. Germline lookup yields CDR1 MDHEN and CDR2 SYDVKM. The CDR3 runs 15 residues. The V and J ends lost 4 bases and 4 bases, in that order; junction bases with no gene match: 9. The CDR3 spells CASSSSDRFGTEAFF. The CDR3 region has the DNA TGTGCCAGCAGTTCATCGGACAGGTTCGGCACTGAAGCTTTCTTT.

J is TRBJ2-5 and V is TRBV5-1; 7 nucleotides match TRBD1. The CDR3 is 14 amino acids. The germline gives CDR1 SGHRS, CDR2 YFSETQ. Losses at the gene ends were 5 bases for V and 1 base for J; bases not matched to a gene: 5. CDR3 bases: TGCGCCAGCAGTGAGGGACAGCTCCAAGAGACCCAGTACTTC. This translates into CASSEGQLQETQYF.

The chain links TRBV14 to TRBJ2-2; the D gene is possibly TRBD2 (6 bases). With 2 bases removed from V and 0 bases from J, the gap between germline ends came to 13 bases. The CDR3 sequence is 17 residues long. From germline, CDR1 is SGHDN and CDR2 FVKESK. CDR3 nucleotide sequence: TGTGCCAGCAGCCAAAACGCCGGGAGAACGAACACCGGGGAGCTGTTTTTT. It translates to CASSQNAGRTNTGELFF.

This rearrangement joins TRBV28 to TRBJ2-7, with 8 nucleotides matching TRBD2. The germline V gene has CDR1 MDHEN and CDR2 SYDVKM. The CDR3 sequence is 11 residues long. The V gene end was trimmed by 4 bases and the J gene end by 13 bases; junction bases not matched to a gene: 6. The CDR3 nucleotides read TGTGCCAGCAGTTCCGGGACTAGAGTATACTTC. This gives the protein CASSSGTRVYF.

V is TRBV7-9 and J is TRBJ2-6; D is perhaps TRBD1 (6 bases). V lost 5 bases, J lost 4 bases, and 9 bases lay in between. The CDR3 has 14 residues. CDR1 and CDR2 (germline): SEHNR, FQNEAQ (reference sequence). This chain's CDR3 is CASSPGQGANVLTF. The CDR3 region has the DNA TGTGCCAGCAGCCCAGGACAGGGGGCCAACGTCCTGACTTTC.

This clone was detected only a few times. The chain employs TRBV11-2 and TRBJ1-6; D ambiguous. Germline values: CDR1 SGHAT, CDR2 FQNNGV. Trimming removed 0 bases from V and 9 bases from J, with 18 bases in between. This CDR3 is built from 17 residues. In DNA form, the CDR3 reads TGTGCCAGCAGCTTAGATCTCGGGTCCTCTTCCCTTTCACCCCTCCACTTT. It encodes CASSLDLGSSSLSPLHF.

In DNA, the CDR3 is TGTGCCAGCAGCCCCCCCTCGGCCAACGTCCTGACTTTC. Protein sequence: CASSPPSANVLTF. The chain combines TRBV9 with TRBJ2-6, with D hard to call. The CDR3 contains 13 residues. V was clipped by 4 bases and J by 6 bases, with 8 bases between them. CDR1 is SGDLS, CDR2 YYNGEE, per germline. The whole variable domain, filled in from reference TRBV9 and TRBJ2-6, reads DSGVTQTPKHLITATGQRVTLRCSPRSGDLSVYWYQQSLDQGLQFLIQYYNGEERAKGNILERFSAQQFPDLHSELNLSSLELGDSALYFCASSPPSANVLTFGAGSRLTVL.

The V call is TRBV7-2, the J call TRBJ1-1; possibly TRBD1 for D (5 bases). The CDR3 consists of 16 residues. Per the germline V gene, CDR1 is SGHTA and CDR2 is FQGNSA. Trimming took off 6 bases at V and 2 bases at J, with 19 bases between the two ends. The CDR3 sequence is CASSYNSGIFNTEAFF. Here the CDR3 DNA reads TGTGCCAGCAGTTATAATTCAGGGATTTTTAACACTGAAGCTTTCTTT. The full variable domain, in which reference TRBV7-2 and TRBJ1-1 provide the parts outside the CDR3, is GAGVSQSPSNKVTEKGKDVELRCDPISGHTALYWYRQSLGQGLEFLIYFQGNSAPDKSGLPSDRFSAERTGGSVSTLTIQRTQQEDSAVYLCASSYNSGIFNTEAFFGQGTRLTVV.